This paragraph covers one TCR beta chain sequence. This entry is derived from a study of T cell changes during pregnancy in multiple sclerosis. The CDR3 covers 13 residues. Trimming removed 3 bases at V and 6 bases at J, with 12 bases between. Germline loops: CDR1 MRHNA, CDR2 SNTAGT. Data came from immunoSEQ multiplex PCR; TCRdb stores just in-frame clones and leaves some out. The sample records about 50,000 clones, approximately 94% being singletons. The chain has TRBV6-4 and TRBJ2-7; no clear D. This TCR derives from a female donor with multiple sclerosis, enrolled in a pregnancy study. The sequencing used CD8+ T cells from peripheral blood mononuclear cells, collected in the first trimester of pregnancy. DNA for the CDR3: TGTGCCAGCAGTGAATGGATTAGCTCCGAGCAGTACTTC. Translating gives CASSEWISSEQYF.